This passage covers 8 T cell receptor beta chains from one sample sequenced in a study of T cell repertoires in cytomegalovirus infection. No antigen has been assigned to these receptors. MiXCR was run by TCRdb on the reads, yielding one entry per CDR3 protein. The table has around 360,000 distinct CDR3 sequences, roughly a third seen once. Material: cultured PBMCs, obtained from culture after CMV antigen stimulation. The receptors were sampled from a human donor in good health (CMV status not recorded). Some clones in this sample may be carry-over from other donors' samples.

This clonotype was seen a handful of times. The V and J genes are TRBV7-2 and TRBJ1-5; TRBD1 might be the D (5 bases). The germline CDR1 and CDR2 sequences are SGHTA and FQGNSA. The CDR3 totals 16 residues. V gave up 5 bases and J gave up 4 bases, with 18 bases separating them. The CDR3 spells CASSLGQRGVNQPQHF. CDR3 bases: TGTGCCAGCAGCCTAGGGCAGAGAGGGGTTAATCAGCCCCAGCATTTT.

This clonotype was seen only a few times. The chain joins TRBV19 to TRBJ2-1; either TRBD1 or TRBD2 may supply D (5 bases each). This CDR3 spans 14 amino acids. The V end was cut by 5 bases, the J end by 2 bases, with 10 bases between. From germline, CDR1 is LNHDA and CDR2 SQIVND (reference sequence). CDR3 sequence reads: CASSQGDPYNEQFF. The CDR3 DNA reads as TGTGCCAGTAGTCAAGGGGACCCCTACAATGAGCAGTTCTTC.

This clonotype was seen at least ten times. The chain's CDR3 is CASSVLAGGAYEQYF. CDR3 DNA sequence: TGTGCCAGCAGCGTACTAGCGGGAGGGGCCTACGAGCAGTACTTC. This chain connects TRBV7-8 to TRBJ2-7; 13 bases align to TRBD2. This CDR3 region has 15 residues. The germline V gene has CDR1 SGHVS and CDR2 FQNEAQ. The J segment lost 2 bases and the V segment lost 5 bases, leaving 3 bases of the junction unmatched.

The CDR3 is CASSYSRRPTDTQYF. Here the CDR3 DNA reads TGTGCCAGCAGTTACTCAAGAAGGCCCACAGATACGCAGTATTTT. This rearrangement joins TRBV6-6 to TRBJ2-3; D is uncertain. Per the germline V gene, CDR1 is MNHNY and CDR2 is SVGAGI (reference sequence). Trimming removed 0 bases from V and 2 bases from J, with 9 bases in between. The CDR3 consists of 15 residues.

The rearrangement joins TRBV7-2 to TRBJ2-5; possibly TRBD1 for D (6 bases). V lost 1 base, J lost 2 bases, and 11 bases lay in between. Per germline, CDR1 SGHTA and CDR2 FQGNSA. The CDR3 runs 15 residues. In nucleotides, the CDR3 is TGTGCCAGCAGCTTAGAAGTAGGACAGCAAGAGACCCAGTACTTC. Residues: CASSLEVGQQETQYF.

CDR3 sequence: CASSFLGGQGAGEAFF. For the CDR3, the DNA is TGTGCCAGCAGCTTCTTAGGGGGACAGGGGGCAGGTGAAGCTTTCTTT. The gene calls are TRBV7-2 and TRBJ1-1; TRBD1 matches 12 bases. CDR3 length: 16 amino acids. J gave up 7 bases and V 3 bases, and 9 bases lay outside the gene matches. Germline V lookup: CDR1 SGHTA, CDR2 FQGNSA.

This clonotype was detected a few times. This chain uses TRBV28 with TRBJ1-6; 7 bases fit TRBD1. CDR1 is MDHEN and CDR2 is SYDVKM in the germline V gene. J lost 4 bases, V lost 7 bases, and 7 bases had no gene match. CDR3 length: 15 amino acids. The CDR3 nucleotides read TGTGCCAGCATCCCGGGACAGATTTATAATTCACCCCTCCACTTT. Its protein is CASIPGQIYNSPLHF.

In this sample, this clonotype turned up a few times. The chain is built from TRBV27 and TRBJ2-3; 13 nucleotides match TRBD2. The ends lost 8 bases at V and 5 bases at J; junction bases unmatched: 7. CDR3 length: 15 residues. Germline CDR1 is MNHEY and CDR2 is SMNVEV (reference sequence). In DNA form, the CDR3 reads TGTGCCAGCGCACCCCGGACTAGCGGGAGAGATACGCAGTATTTT. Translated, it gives CASAPRTSGRDTQYF.